This is a list of T cell receptor beta chains from one sample in a study of blood T cell repertoires in COVID-19. This table comes from immunoSEQ multiplex PCR, and its TCRdb copy is limited to in-frame clones, with some not included. The data contain over 250,000 clones, 86% of them singletons. Source material: peripheral blood. These receptors were taken from a man in his forties who had recovered from COVID-19. CDR3s include the opening cysteine and the closing phenylalanine or tryptophan. The order of the fields is clone size, V gene, J gene, D gene, CDR3 DNA, CDR3 protein. D genes are given only for firm matches. Some rows have no size entry. The others give once, few or many, or a class for an expanded clone.

.	TRBV10-3	TRBJ2-7	TRBD1	TGTGCCATCAGTGTAGACAGGGGGGTCAACGAGCAGTACTTC	CAISVDRGVNEQYF
.	TRBV4-3	TRBJ1-2	.	TGCGCCAGCAGCCAAGAAGCACGCGATAACTATGGCTACACCTTC	CASSQEARDNYGYTF
.	TRBV19	TRBJ2-7	.	TGTGCCAGTAGTATCGCGGTCTCCTACGAGCAGTACTTC	CASSIAVSYEQYF
once	TRBV19	TRBJ2-1	TRBD2	TGTGCCAGTAGTAGGGAGCGGGACCTAAATGAGCAGTTCTTC	CASSRERDLNEQFF
.	TRBV7-2	TRBJ2-7	.	TGTGCCAGCAGCTTAGTGTCGAGACAAAGAACTTACGAGCAGTACTTC	CASSLVSRQRTYEQYF
.	TRBV28	TRBJ2-1	TRBD1	TGTGCCAGCCTTTTGACAGGGTCCTTTCGCGATGAGCAGTTCTTC	CASLLTGSFRDEQFF
.	TRBV9	TRBJ2-7	.	TGTGCCAGCAGCGCGACAGGGACTGAGACCTACGAGCAGTACTTC	CASSATGTETYEQYF
.	TRBV5-1	TRBJ2-1	TRBD2	TGCGCCAGCAGCTTGGCCCCGGCTAGCGGCTACAATGAGCAGTTCTTC	CASSLAPASGYNEQFF
.	TRBV19	TRBJ2-7	.	TGTGCCAGTAGTATATTGCGGGGTAGCGAGCAGTACTTC	CASSILRGSEQYF
.	TRBV7-8	TRBJ1-1	.	TGTGCCAGCAGCTCCCAGGGAGGGACTGAAGCTTTCTTT	CASSSQGGTEAFF
.	TRBV29-1	TRBJ2-3	.	TGCAGCGTTGATGCGGGAAACATAGGGGGCACAGATACGCAGTATTTT	CSVDAGNIGGTDTQYF
.	TRBV10-3	TRBJ2-1	.	TGTGCCATCACCTCTCTCCTAGGCGGAGATAATGAGCAGTTCTTC	CAITSLLGGDNEQFF
.	TRBV2	TRBJ2-3	TRBD2	TGTGCCAGCAGTGTAGGGACTAGCCGCCTGGATACGCAGTATTTT	CASSVGTSRLDTQYF
.	TRBV4-2	TRBJ1-2	.	TGTGCCAGCAGTCCACCAAGGACAGCGGACTATGGCTACACCTTC	CASSPPRTADYGYTF
.	TRBV6-5	TRBJ1-1	TRBD1	TGTGCCACAATACGACAGGGGGGAATTAACACTGAAGCTTTCTTT	CATIRQGGINTEAFF
.	TRBV5-1	TRBJ2-2	TRBD1	TGCGCCAGCAGGACCGGACAGGGGACCAGGGAGCTGTTTTTT	CASRTGQGTRELFF
.	TRBV10-2	TRBJ2-3	.	TGCGCCAGCAGTGGGGGCGGGGGCCTCAATACGCAGTATTTT	CASSGGGGLNTQYF
.	TRBV7-8	TRBJ2-7	TRBD1	TGTGCCAGCAGCTTAACATCCGGGACAGGGTTCTACGAGCAGTACTTC	CASSLTSGTGFYEQYF
.	TRBV7-9	TRBJ2-5	TRBD1	TGTGCCAGCAGCTTAGCGAGGGGGAAGACAGGGGAGACCCAGTACTTC	CASSLARGKTGETQYF
.	TRBV11-2	TRBJ1-2	TRBD1	TGTGCCAGCAGCTACACAGGGGTGGGACTCCCTAACTATGGCTACACCTTC	CASSYTGVGLPNYGYTF
.	TRBV7-2	TRBJ2-7	TRBD1	TGTGCCAGCAGAGCGGGACAGGGTAATTACGAGCAGTACTTC	CASRAGQGNYEQYF
.	TRBV27	TRBJ2-6	.	TGTGCCAGCAGTTTATCCTACTCTGGGGCCAACGTCCTGACTTTC	CASSLSYSGANVLTF
.	TRBV11-3	TRBJ2-3	.	TGTGCCAGCAGCTTAGACCGGGTGGATACGCAGTATTTT	CASSLDRVDTQYF
.	TRBV12-5	TRBJ1-1	.	TGTGCTAGTGCGGACTCCGGGGGGGGCACTGAAGCTTTCTTT	CASADSGGGTEAFF
.	TRBV7-2	TRBJ2-2	.	TGTGCCAGCAGCCACAGCACCGGGGAGCTGTTTTTT	CASSHSTGELFF
once	TRBV6-5	TRBJ1-2	TRBD1	TGTGCCAGCAGTTACAGAGGGACAGGGTTAGAGTATGGCTACACCTTC	CASSYRGTGLEYGYTF
once	TRBV11-2	TRBJ2-7	TRBD2	TGTGCCAGCAGCTTAGATCGCGTTCGGGTGGGGGGGTCCTACGAGCAGTACTTC	CASSLDRVRVGGSYEQYF
.	TRBV19	TRBJ1-2	.	TGTGCCAGTACCACTCTGGGCCTGCCCCTGGGCTACACCTTC	CASTTLGLPLGYTF
.	TRBV9	TRBJ2-3	TRBD1	TGTGCCAGCAGCGCCGGACAGGGGACAGATACGCAGTATTTT	CASSAGQGTDTQYF
.	TRBV11-2	TRBJ2-7	TRBD1	TGTGCCAGCAGCCGACAGGGGCCCTCCTACGAGCAGTACTTC	CASSRQGPSYEQYF
.	TRBV27	TRBJ2-5	TRBD2	TGTGCCAGCAGTTTGGGCAGGATGCTAGCGGGAGGGACACAAGAGACCCAGTACTTC	CASSLGRMLAGGTQETQYF
.	TRBV29-1	TRBJ1-1	.	TGCAGCGTTGAGAGTGTCACTGAAGCTTTCTTT	CSVESVTEAFF
.	TRBV6-4	TRBJ2-1	.	TGTGCCAGCAGTAGGGGCTCCGGGGGCTACAATGAGCAGTTCTTC	CASSRGSGGYNEQFF
.	TRBV18	TRBJ2-5	TRBD1	TGTGCCAGCTCACGTCTCAGGGGGCGCCTTGAAGAGACCCAGTACTTC	CASSRLRGRLEETQYF
.	TRBV7-6	TRBJ2-7	.	TGTGCCAGCAGCTTAGCGCATAGCCCACTAAACGAGCAGTACTTC	CASSLAHSPLNEQYF
.	TRBV5-1	TRBJ2-5	TRBD2	TGCGCCAGCAGCCCGGGGGGGCTAGGGGAGACCCAGTACTTC	CASSPGGLGETQYF
.	TRBV6-5	TRBJ2-1	TRBD2	TGTGCCAGCAGTTCGAATGGAGGACTAGCGCGGAATGAGCAGTTCTTC	CASSSNGGLARNEQFF
.	TRBV2	TRBJ2-7	.	TGTGCCAGCAGTGCCGGGAGTCAGCGAGAGCAGTACTTC	CASSAGSQREQYF